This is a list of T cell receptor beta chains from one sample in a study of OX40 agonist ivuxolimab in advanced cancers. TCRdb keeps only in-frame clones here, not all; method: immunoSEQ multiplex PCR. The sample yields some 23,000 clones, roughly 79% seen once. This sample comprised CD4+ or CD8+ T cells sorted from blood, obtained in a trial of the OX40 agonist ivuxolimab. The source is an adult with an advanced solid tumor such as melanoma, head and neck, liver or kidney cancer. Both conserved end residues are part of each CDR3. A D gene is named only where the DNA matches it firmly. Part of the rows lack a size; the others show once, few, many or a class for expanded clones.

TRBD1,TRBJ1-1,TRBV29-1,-,TGCAGTGGACAGGGTGGGGGAGGGACTGAAGCTTTCTTT,CSGQGGGGTEAFF
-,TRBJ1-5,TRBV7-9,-,TGTGCCAGCAGCCCCGTCCTCGCCAATCAGCCCCAGCATTTT,CASSPVLANQPQHF
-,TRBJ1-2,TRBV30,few,TGTGCCTGGAGTGTTTTTGCCGCCAACTATGGCTACACCTTC,CAWSVFAANYGYTF
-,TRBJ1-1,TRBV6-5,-,TGTGCCAGCAGCCTAGCGGGAGGTAAAGCTTTCTTT,CASSLAGGKAFF
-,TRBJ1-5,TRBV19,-,TGTGCCAGTAGTATTGGGAGACAGCCCCAGCATTTT,CASSIGRQPQHF
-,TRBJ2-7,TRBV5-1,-,TGCGCCAGCAGCTTGGCCGGGACAAACGCCTACGAGCAGTACTTC,CASSLAGTNAYEQYF
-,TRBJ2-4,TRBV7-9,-,TGTGCCAGCTCGGGCCTTGACGCCAAAAACATTCAGTACTTC,CASSGLDAKNIQYF
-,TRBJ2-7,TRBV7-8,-,TGTGCCAGCAGCGTACAGGGTTATACCTACGAGCAGTACTTC,CASSVQGYTYEQYF
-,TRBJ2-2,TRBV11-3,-,TGTGCCAGCAGCTACAACACCGGGGAGCTGTTTTTT,CASSYNTGELFF
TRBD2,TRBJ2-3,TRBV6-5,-,TGTGCCAGCACCCCAGGGCTAGCGGTCGGGGATACGCAGTATTTT,CASTPGLAVGDTQYF
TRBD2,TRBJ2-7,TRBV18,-,TGTGCCAGCTCCCAAGGAGCGGGGGCCTCCTACGAGCAGTACTTC,CASSQGAGASYEQYF
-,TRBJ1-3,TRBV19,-,TGTGCCAGTAGTATAAGCCCCTCAGGGAGGGAGCTTAGAAACACCATATATTTT,CASSISPSGRELRNTIYF
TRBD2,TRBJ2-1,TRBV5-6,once,TGTGCCAGCAGCGGATTAGCGGGGAGCTCCTACAATGAGCAGTTCTTC,CASSGLAGSSYNEQFF
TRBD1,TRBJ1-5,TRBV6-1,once,TGTGCCAGCAGTCCTGAGACAGGGGGCGTCCAGCCCCAGCATTTT,CASSPETGGVQPQHF
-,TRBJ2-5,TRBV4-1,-,TGCGCCAGCAGCCAAGCTGGATTTCGAGAGACCCAGTACTTC,CASSQAGFRETQYF
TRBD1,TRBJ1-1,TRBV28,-,TGTGCCAGCAGTAAGGACAGGACAGCTTTCTTT,CASSKDRTAFF
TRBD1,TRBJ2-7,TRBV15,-,TGTGCCACCAGGTTTTCAGGGGGTGCCTACGAGCAGTACTTC,CATRFSGGAYEQYF
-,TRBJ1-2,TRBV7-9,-,TGTGCCAGCAGCTTAGGGACTGCGCGGGGCTACACCTTC,CASSLGTARGYTF
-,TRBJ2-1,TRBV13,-,TGTGCCAGCAGCCCCAGCTATGCCTACAATGAGCAGTTCTTC,CASSPSYAYNEQFF
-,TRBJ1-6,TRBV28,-,TGTGCCAGCAGCGTGCCGAGCTCCTATAATTCACCCCTCCACTTT,CASSVPSSYNSPLHF
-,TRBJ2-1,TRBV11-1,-,TGTGCCAGCAGCTTAGGCTGGGACTTCTCCTACAATGAGCAGTTCTTC,CASSLGWDFSYNEQFF
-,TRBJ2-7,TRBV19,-,TGTGCCAGTAGTATCCAGATCAACTACGAGCAGTACTTC,CASSIQINYEQYF
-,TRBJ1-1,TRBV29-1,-,TGCAGCGTTCGGTACGAAATGAACACTGAAGCTTTCTTT,CSVRYEMNTEAFF
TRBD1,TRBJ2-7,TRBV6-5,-,TGTGCCAGCAGGATCGGACAGGGAACCTACGAGCAGTACTTC,CASRIGQGTYEQYF
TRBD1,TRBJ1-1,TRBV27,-,TGTGCCAGCAGTGGGGGACAGGGCGGGGGCACTGAAGCTTTCTTT,CASSGGQGGGTEAFF
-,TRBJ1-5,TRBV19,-,TGTGCCAGTAGTAACCCAGGGAACCAGCCCCAGCATTTT,CASSNPGNQPQHF
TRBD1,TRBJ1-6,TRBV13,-,TGTGCCAGCAGCTTAATGGACAGGGGGCCTTTACCCCTCCACTTT,CASSLMDRGPLPLHF
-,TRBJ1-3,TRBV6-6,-,TGTGCCAGCTATAGACGGGACTCTGGAAACACCATATATTTT,CASYRRDSGNTIYF
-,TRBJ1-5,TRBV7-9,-,TGTGCCAGCAGCATGGGGGGGGCCTATCAGCCCCAGCATTTT,CASSMGGAYQPQHF
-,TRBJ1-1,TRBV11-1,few,TGTGCCAGCAGCCCTGGGCTGGGGAACACTGAAGCTTTCTTT,CASSPGLGNTEAFF
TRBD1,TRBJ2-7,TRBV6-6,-,TGTGCCAGCAACGAACGACAGGGCTACGAGCAGTACTTC,CASNERQGYEQYF
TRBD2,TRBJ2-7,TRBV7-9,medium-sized,TGTGCCAGCAGCCCCGCCTTGATAGCGGGGGACTACGAGCAGTACTTC,CASSPALIAGDYEQYF
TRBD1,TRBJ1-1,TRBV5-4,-,TGTGCCAGCAGCGGGACAGGGAGGTTCACTGAAGCTTTCTTT,CASSGTGRFTEAFF
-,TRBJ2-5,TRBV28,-,TGTGCCAGCAGTTTTCTGGAGGGAGGACAAGAGACCCAGTACTTC,CASSFLEGGQETQYF
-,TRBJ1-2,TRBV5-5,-,TGTGCCAGCAGCTTCCCGGGGGCAAATGGCTACACCTTC,CASSFPGANGYTF
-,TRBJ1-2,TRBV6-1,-,TGTGCCAGCACCACGACCGGGACGGCCAACTATGGCTACACCTTC,CASTTTGTANYGYTF
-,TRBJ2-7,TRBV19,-,TGTGCCAGTAGTCTACGTCAATCCTACGAGCAGTACTTC,CASSLRQSYEQYF
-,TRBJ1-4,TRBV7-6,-,TGTGCCAGCAGCTTAAGTCCTGCGCGGACAAGGGCTAATGAAAAACTGTTTTTT,CASSLSPARTRANEKLFF
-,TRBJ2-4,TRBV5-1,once,TGCGCCAGCAGCAACCGGGGGCTCACTACGGCGAACATTCAGTACTTC,CASSNRGLTTANIQYF
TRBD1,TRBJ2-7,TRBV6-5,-,TGTGCCAGCAGCCACCAGGGGGCTCACGAGCAGTACTTC,CASSHQGAHEQYF
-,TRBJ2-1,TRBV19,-,TGTGCCAGTAGTATAGAGGGCAGCTCCTACAATGAGCAGTTCTTC,CASSIEGSSYNEQFF
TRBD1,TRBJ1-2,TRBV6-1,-,TGTGCCAGCAGTGGGGACAGGGGGCAAGGCTACACCTTC,CASSGDRGQGYTF
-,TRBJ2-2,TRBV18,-,TGTGCCAGCTCACCATCTTCGGGCAGCTGGGACACCGGGGAGCTGTTTTTT,CASSPSSGSWDTGELFF
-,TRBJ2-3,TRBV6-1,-,TGTGCCAGCAGTGAAGCGGCAGGGGGCACAGATACGCAGTATTTT,CASSEAAGGTDTQYF